The next 2 T cell receptor beta chains were all read from a single sample in a study of vaccination and CD4 T cells after COVID-19. Sequencing of the DNA from cultured CD4+ T cells was carried out with the Oncomine TCR Beta short-read assay. MiXCR, applied by TCRdb to the PCR reads, yields one record per CDR3 protein. The sample records about 13,000 distinct CDR3 sequences, 27% being singletons. What these receptors recognize is not known. Treatment described: roughly ten-day PBMC culture with coronavirus spike peptide pools or control peptides (ViraFEST assay). The source material was CD4+ T cells from blood, cultured in vitro. The receptor set was obtained from a human donor who had recovered from COVID-19.

The rearrangement joins TRBV18 to TRBJ2-3; D is possibly TRBD1 (6 bases). The germline V and J ends were trimmed by 4 bases and 6 bases, with 11 bases remaining between them. The CDR3 loop spans 13 amino acids. Germline CDR1 KGHSH, CDR2 LQKENI. This CDR3 reads CASSLHDRDTQYF. CDR3 nucleotide sequence: TGTGCCAGCTCACTACATGACAGGGATACGCAGTATTTT. The full variable domain, rest sourced from reference TRBV18 and TRBJ2-3, is NAGVMQNPRHLVRRRGQEARLRCSPMKGHSHVYWYRQLPEEGLKFMVYLQKENIIDESGMPKERFSAEFPKEGPSILRIQQVVRGDSAAYFCASSLHDRDTQYFGPGTRLTVL.

Note on this clonotype: Germline and junction disagree at one end, which may indicate a read error. V gene TRBV4-1 combines with J gene TRBJ1-1, with D uncertain. Germline V gives CDR1 MGHRA, CDR2 YSYEKL. CDR3 length equals 15 residues. CDR3 coding DNA: TGCGCCAGCAGCCAATCCGTATTAGTCGGGATTCACCAGTCATTT. It yields the protein CASSQSVLVGIHQSF.